This paragraph covers one TCR beta chain sequence. The clone's antigen remains unknown. Nothing much larger sits one base from this clone, and base qualities are not available. Receptor amplification or capture employed the immunoSEQ multiplex PCR assay. The multiplex PCR relied on a mix of 60 forward primers for TCR Vbeta segments and 13 reverse primers for TCR Jbeta segments. The CDR3 region of rearranged TCR beta genes was amplified from genomic DNA by a multiplex PCR assay. The Illumina HiSeq System was used to sequence the amplified TCR beta libraries as 87-base-pair reads. The original pipeline was this. A later analysis counted some 74 million unique TCR beta chains across the approximately 700 repertoires, and around 12 million of these chains were shared by at least two donors. A nearest-neighbor algorithm error-corrected the raw reads and collapsed the reads into unique sequences, merging closely related sequences to remove PCR and sequencing errors. To assign V, D and J gene segments, CDR3 sequences were aligned to IMGT reference sequences. For a sequence to be retained, at least a six-nucleotide match to both a V gene segment and a J gene segment was required. Rearrangements were classified as productive when the CDR3 lacked stop codons and remained in frame with V and J, and all other rearrangements were classified as non-productive. Following IMGT convention, CDR3 was defined as the stretch from the second conserved V-encoded cysteine to the conserved J-encoded phenylalanine. The earlier analysis of roughly 590 of the donors excluded any sequence lacking an unambiguous match to a single V gene segment. In an earlier analysis of several hundred of the donors, V segments were called functional above 56.7% productive rearrangements and were called segregating when the between-donor standard deviation exceeded 5%. To diagnose cytomegalovirus status from the catalog of TCR beta chain sequences, a statistical classification framework was built. In a later analysis, TCR nucleotide sequences were compared against IMGT/GENE-DB human TR gene sequences so that V and J genes could be assigned. In a later analysis, CDR3 sequences and most-parsimonious VDJ recombination scenarios were assigned using the TCRdist pipeline. In a later analysis, each TCR beta chain was defined by its CDR3 amino acid sequence together with its V-gene family, and reads without a unique V-gene family were excluded. A later analysis removed 600 or so highly shared, low-generation-probability nucleotide sequences to deal with suspected cross-contamination and a sequencing artifact. In a later analysis, a clonal expansion index for each public chain was calculated from normalized within-repertoire ranks of inferred template counts. In a later analysis, generation probabilities were computed with a VDJ recombination model fitted to out-of-frame rearrangements, and the resulting probabilities were checked against IGoR. A later analysis scored TCR-TCR, TCR-HLA and TCR-CMV co-occurrence with hypergeometric tests, applying a repertoire-size bias correction to TCR pairs. False discovery rates were estimated in a later analysis by permuting HLA or CMV assignments 20 times. In a later analysis, co-occurring TCRs were grouped with DBSCAN, and TCRdist sequence similarity was added when clustering was performed within HLA-allele-positive subsets. Repertoires with fewer than 30,000 or more than 120,000 public chains were left out of co-occurrence clustering, as were a few repertoires with anomalous nucleotide sharing. Drawn from immuneACCESS, this table holds only the in-frame rearrangements with V and J called that TCRdb kept. Clones are partly lost; checked studies trace under half to an unresolved V gene and leave the rest unexplained. Clonal size and the V and J genes are those of that table, whereas D and trimming came from the DNA. This sample holds 120,000 or so clones; 65% to 90% were observed only once. Around 10% of the sample goes to the ten largest clones.

The cohort comprised 666 healthy bone marrow donors. Cohort members were all nominally healthy when sampled, although unrecorded immune exposures were likely present. The donor tested CMV seropositive and was one of the 289 seropositive cohort members. A peripheral blood sample was provided by each donor, and peripheral blood mononuclear cells were used for TCR beta sequencing. Genomic DNA extraction from the blood cell samples was performed with the Qiagen DNeasy Blood Extraction Kit. The sample originates from a study of cytomegalovirus exposure and HLA in healthy donors (dated by TCRdb to between 2016 and 2019). With respect to the entire study: An earlier analysis of roughly 570 of the donors reported 276 Gb of sequence data and 117 million unique TCR beta sequences obtained from about 179 million T cells. Of the roughly 430 genotyped donors, around 81% fell in the genetic ancestry cluster associated with self-reported Caucasian donors. Around 300 gigabases of sequencing data and 80 million or so unique TCR sequences were included in an early release covering several hundred HLA-typed donors. An earlier analysis of a few hundred of the donors applied high-throughput TCR beta sequencing to assess whether each TCR beta V gene segment acted as functional or pseudogenic. The later analysis used no new phenotypic data to find candidate immune exposures, relying instead on TCR beta sequences and their occurrence across donors. The T cell repertoires of several hundred subjects were profiled by immunosequencing and related to cytomegalovirus serostatus. Because of strong linkage in the cohort, roughly five DR-DQ haplotypes were treated as single units for association and clustering. HLA typing included class I and class II loci at four-digit resolution. The number of donors typed differed by locus, with about 620-630 for A, B, C, DRB1 and DQB1, roughly 520 for DQA1, some 570 for DPA1, and approximately 470 for DPB1. All discovery cohort repertoires had been generated on a single sequencing platform. Among roughly 400 genotyped donors of the cohort, an average of roughly 230,000 unique TCR beta nucleotide sequences was sequenced per donor, of which 15% to 20% were non-productive. To predict cytomegalovirus infection status, the study brought together high-throughput TCR immunosequencing, statistical association of individual TCRs with disease status, and machine learning. In addition to the first cohort of several hundred subjects, a separate validation cohort of 120 different subjects was used. A later genetic analysis used genome-wide SNP genotypes for 398 of the 666 donors, treating that subset as a discovery cohort. Donor age, sex, ethnicity and CMV serostatus were compiled together with the repertoire data. In a later analysis, previously published TCR beta repertoires from several hundred donors were re-analyzed and high-resolution HLA genotyping was added so that TCR occurrence patterns could be studied. The study aimed to test whether signatures of past pathogen exposure could be identified by cataloging public T cell receptors.

The research as a whole found: A later analysis found that HLA-associated TCR beta chains were more clonally expanded and had lower generation probabilities than equally common non-associated chains. Most CMV-associated TCR beta chains appeared to be HLA-restricted in a later analysis, and the HLA associations seemed to be driven largely by CMV exposure. Only TCR beta chains were sequenced in this cohort, and the absence of alpha or paired-chain data limited detectable features. In a later analysis, TCR association rates were found to vary across HLA loci, with the most associated TCRs seen for DRB1 alleles and the fewest for HLA-C alleles. For the cohort, immune exposure information was limited to CMV serostatus. A later genetic analysis reported fewer N-insertions in productive TCRs among donors in an Asian-associated ancestry cluster than the roughly 650-donor mean. Because counts were too low, seventeen rarely observed V segments, including chromosome 9 orphons, were excluded from the earlier analysis of a few hundred of the donors. Linkage disequilibrium might explain the correlated functional status among segregating V segments, but an unknown experimental factor could not be excluded. A further reported finding was that TCR beta sequences accurately predicted the HLA-A and HLA-B alleles for most subjects in the first cohort. A later analysis associated roughly 17,000 TCR beta sequences with specific HLA alleles at a false discovery rate of 0.05. The presence/absence analyses assumed that sequencing depth was roughly uniform across donors, and that assumption may not be true. Assigning TCR associations to individual alleles was difficult when HLA alleles, especially DR and DQ, strongly co-occurred. In vitro tests confirmed that a few of the cytomegalovirus-associated TCR beta chains recognize cytomegalovirus antigens. In an earlier analysis of under 600 of the donors, most TCR beta V segments were observed in productive rearrangements about 87% or about 30% of the time, broadly matching IMGT annotations. The authors suggested that the approach could potentially be extended to other disease states and immunological phenotypes. In a later genetic analysis, a missense DCLRE1C variant was associated with V-gene and J-gene trimming of TCR beta chains, and the association was replicated in an independent cohort. Because the 87-base-pair reads could not distinguish some IMGT-functional V segments, including TRBV6-2 and TRBV6-3, those segments were excluded. The classifier was reported to diagnose cytomegalovirus status with high specificity and sensitivity in both the original cohort and the validation cohort. Several of the top co-occurrence clusters appeared to be linked to parvovirus B19, influenza, CMV and Epstein-Barr virus, according to a later analysis. The sequencing pipeline was judged likely to have produced a cluster of highly shared sequence variants as a technical artifact. Because HLA typing was missing for some donors at each locus, association tests included only the typed subset. The study gave a list of about 150 TCR beta chains associated with cytomegalovirus. Most TCR sequences were seen in very few donors, while some public TCRs were found in many individuals.

Germline trimming amounts to 2 bases on V and 9 bases on J, with 7 as the count of junction bases outside the gene matches. The CDR3 sequence holds 14 residues, the cysteine and phenylalanine included. Solely the CDR3 DNA is kept, with 42 bases framed from the first base. Reading the germline V gene gives CDR1 KGHSH and CDR2 LQKENI. Material for sequencing was PBMCs. This sequence was found in a male donor in good health and CMV-seropositive. The chain employs TRBV18 and TRBJ2-3, with 8 bases in between that match TRBD2. The DNA is TGTGCCAGCTCACCATCGGGAGGGAAAGAAACGCAGTATTTT. This yields the protein CASSPSGGKETQYF.